The T cell receptor (beta chain) described here comes from a study of control samples from healthy donors and cancer patients. Germline CDR1 reads MNHEY; CDR2 reads SVGAGI. V lost 6 bases and J lost 6; bases outside the gene matches: 8. This CDR3 is 15 amino acids long. The data were produced by immunoSEQ multiplex PCR, yet TCRdb's version contains in-frame clones alone and is incomplete. The table has fewer than 85,000 clones, about 89% seen once. The chain employs TRBV6-5 and TRBJ1-2; TRBD1 aligns across 12 bases. The receptor comes from a man aged 50 or older in good health. The sample was blood. CDR3 DNA: TGTGCCAGCAGACGGCCGGGACAGGGGGCGCATGGCTACACCTTC. Protein product: CASRRPGQGAHGYTF.